This TCR beta chain was sequenced during a study of cytomegalovirus exposure and HLA in healthy donors. Study-level results: According to a later analysis, most TCR beta chains associated with CMV appeared HLA-restricted. Differences between HLA loci emerged in a later analysis of TCR association rates, with DRB1 most and HLA-C fewest.

Germline V gives CDR1 MDHEN, CDR2 SYDVKM. The CDR3 spans 16 residues. V was clipped by 3 bases and J by 0 bases, with 15 bases between them. The PCR had 60 Vbeta and 13 Jbeta primers. TCRdb keeps only in-frame clones here, not all; method: immunoSEQ multiplex PCR. The data hold 150,000 to 200,000 clones, with over 75% observed a single time. As to this clone: Its antigen is still unknown.

This TCR came from a woman aged 25 to 39 in good health and CMV-seronegative. The sample consisted of PBMCs. The chain is built from TRBV28 and TRBJ2-7; possible D gene TRBD1, 5 bases. The CDR3 region has the DNA TGTGCCAGCAGTTTTCGTCGACAGTTCCCCTCCTACGAGCAGTACTTC. Translated, it gives CASSFRRQFPSYEQYF.